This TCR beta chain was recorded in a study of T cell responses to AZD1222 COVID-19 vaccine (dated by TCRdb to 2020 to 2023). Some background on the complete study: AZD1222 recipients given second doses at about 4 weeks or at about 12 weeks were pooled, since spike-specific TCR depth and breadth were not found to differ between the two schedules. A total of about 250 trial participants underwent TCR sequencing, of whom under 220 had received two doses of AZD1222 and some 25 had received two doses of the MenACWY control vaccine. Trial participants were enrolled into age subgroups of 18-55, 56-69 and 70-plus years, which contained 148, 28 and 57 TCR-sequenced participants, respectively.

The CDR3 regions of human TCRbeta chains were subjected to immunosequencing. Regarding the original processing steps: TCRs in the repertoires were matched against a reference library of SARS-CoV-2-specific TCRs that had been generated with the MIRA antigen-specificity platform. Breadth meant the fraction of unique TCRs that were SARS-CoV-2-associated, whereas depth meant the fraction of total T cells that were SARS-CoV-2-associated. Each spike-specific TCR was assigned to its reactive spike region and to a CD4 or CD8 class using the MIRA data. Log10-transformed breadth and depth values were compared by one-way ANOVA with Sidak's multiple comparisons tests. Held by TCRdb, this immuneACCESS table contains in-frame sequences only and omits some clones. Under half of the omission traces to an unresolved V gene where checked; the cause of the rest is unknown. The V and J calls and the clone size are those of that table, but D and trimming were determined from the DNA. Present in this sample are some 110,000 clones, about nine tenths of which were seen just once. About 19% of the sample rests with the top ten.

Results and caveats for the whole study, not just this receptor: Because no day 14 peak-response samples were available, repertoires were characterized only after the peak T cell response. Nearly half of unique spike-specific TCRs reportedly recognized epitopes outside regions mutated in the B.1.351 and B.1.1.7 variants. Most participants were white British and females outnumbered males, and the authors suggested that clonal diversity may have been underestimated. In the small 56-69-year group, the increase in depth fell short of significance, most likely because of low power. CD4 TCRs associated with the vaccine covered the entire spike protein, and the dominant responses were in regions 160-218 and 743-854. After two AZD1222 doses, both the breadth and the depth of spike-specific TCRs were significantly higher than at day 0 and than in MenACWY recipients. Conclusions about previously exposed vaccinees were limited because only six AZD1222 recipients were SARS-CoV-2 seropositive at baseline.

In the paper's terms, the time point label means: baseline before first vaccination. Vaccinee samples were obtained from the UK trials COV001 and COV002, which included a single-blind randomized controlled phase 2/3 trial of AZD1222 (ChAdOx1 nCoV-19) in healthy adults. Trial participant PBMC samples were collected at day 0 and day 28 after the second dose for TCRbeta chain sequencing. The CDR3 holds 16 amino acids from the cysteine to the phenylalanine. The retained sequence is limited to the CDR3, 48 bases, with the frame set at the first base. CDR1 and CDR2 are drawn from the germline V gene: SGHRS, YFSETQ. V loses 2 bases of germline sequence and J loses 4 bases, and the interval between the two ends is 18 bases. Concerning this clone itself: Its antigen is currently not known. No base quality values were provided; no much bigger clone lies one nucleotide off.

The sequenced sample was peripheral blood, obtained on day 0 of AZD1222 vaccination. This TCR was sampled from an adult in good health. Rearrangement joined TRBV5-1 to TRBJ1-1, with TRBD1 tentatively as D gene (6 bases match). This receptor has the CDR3 CASSFMGTGSGTEAFF. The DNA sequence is TGCGCCAGCAGCTTCATGGGCACAGGGTCTGGCACTGAAGCTTTCTTT.